A selection of T cell receptor beta chains follows, all from one sample in a study of cytomegalovirus exposure and HLA in healthy donors. Repertoires were generated with immunoSEQ multiplex PCR, while TCRdb's copy carries only in-frame clones and drops some. The sample holds approximately 190,000 clones, around 82% seen once. Material for sequencing was PBMCs. The source of these receptors is a woman aged 25 to 39 in good health and CMV-seropositive. Each CDR3 is given with its conserved first and last residue. The D gene is left open where the match is weak. Clone size is stated in some rows and not others, as once, few, many or a class when expanded.

V	D	size	J	CDR3	DNA
TRBV4-1	TRBD1	-	TRBJ1-6	CASSQGRQGGRNSPLHF	TGCGCCAGCAGCCAAGGGAGACAGGGGGGGCGGAATTCACCCCTCCACTTT
TRBV28	-	-	TRBJ1-1	CASSLQGTTEAFF	TGTGCCAGCAGTTTACAGGGAACCACTGAAGCTTTCTTT
TRBV9	TRBD1	-	TRBJ2-7	CASSAGTGTYEQYF	TGTGCCAGCAGCGCCGGGACAGGGACCTACGAGCAGTACTTC
TRBV10-1	-	-	TRBJ1-2	CASSESTAGAYGYTF	TGCGCCAGCAGTGAGTCGACCGCGGGGGCCTATGGCTACACCTTC
TRBV18	-	-	TRBJ1-4	CASSPAGTPRNEKLFF	TGTGCCAGCTCACCGGCCGGGACACCCCGTAATGAAAAACTGTTTTTT
TRBV6-1	-	few	TRBJ1-4	CASRRGAVEKLFF	TGTGCCAGCCGACGGGGGGCAGTGGAAAAACTGTTTTTT
TRBV28	TRBD1	-	TRBJ1-4	CASSPHLGRGDEKLFF	TGTGCCAGCAGTCCTCACCTCGGCAGGGGGGATGAAAAACTGTTTTTT
TRBV11-2	TRBD2	few	TRBJ2-5	CASSLSAGGQETQYF	TGTGCCAGCAGCTTATCAGCGGGAGGGCAGGAGACCCAGTACTTC
TRBV4-2	-	-	TRBJ1-1	CASSQDDQGGEAFF	TGTGCCAGCAGCCAAGATGATCAAGGGGGTGAAGCTTTCTTT
TRBV28	-	-	TRBJ2-1	CASSEGRFSYNEQFF	TGTGCCAGCAGCGAGGGCAGGTTTTCCTACAATGAGCAGTTCTTC
TRBV5-4	TRBD2	many	TRBJ2-7	CASSFSGRTYEQYF	TGTGCCAGCAGCTTTAGCGGGAGGACCTACGAGCAGTACTTC
TRBV6-6	-	many	TRBJ1-1	CASSTGPGEAFF	TGTGCCAGCAGTACAGGGCCCGGTGAAGCTTTCTTT
TRBV5-1	-	-	TRBJ1-4	CASSGGVGEKLFF	TGCGCCAGCAGTGGGGGCGTTGGGGAAAAACTGTTTTTT
TRBV30	-	-	TRBJ2-2	CAWSLTVNTGELFF	TGTGCCTGGAGTCTTACAGTAAACACCGGGGAGCTGTTTTTT
TRBV2	TRBD2	few	TRBJ2-7	CASSGVLAERPLEQYF	TGTGCCAGCAGTGGGGTTCTAGCGGAGAGGCCCCTGGAGCAGTACTTC
TRBV10-3	-	-	TRBJ2-7	CAISERQQYEQYF	TGTGCCATCAGTGAAAGACAGCAGTACGAGCAGTACTTC
TRBV19	-	-	TRBJ2-5	CASSSSDSQETQYF	TGTGCCAGTAGTTCATCGGACAGCCAAGAGACCCAGTACTTC
TRBV27	TRBD2	-	TRBJ2-7	CASTIIPPPGLAGGEQYF	TGTGCCAGCACCATTATCCCCCCCCCGGGACTAGCGGGAGGCGAGCAGTACTTC
TRBV6-5	TRBD1	-	TRBJ1-1	CASSQTGGLNTEAFF	TGTGCCAGCAGTCAAACAGGGGGTTTGAACACTGAAGCTTTCTTT
TRBV9	-	-	TRBJ1-2	CASSTGGGVNYGYTF	TGTGCCAGCAGCACGGGAGGAGGAGTTAACTATGGCTACACCTTC
TRBV7-8	-	-	TRBJ2-5	CASSLFRGEGLETQYF	TGTGCCAGCAGCTTATTCAGGGGCGAGGGCCTCGAGACCCAGTACTTC
TRBV9	-	-	TRBJ1-2	CASSVITASGYTF	TGTGCCAGCAGCGTAATAACAGCAAGTGGCTACACCTTC
TRBV6-1	-	-	TRBJ2-5	CASTREWGQETQYF	TGTGCCAGCACCCGGGAGTGGGGACAAGAGACCCAGTACTTC
TRBV29-1	-	-	TRBJ2-5	CSARVREGAETQYF	TGCAGCGCTAGAGTCCGTGAAGGGGCTGAGACCCAGTACTTC
TRBV19	-	-	TRBJ2-2	CASSLQANTGELFF	TGTGCCAGTAGTCTCCAGGCGAACACCGGGGAGCTGTTTTTT
TRBV6-7	-	-	TRBJ2-7	CANPKAVLYEQYF	TGTGCCAACCCGAAGGCGGTTCTCTACGAGCAGTACTTC
TRBV11-3	TRBD1	few	TRBJ2-7	CASSLLGTGTYEQYF	TGTGCCAGCAGCCTACTTGGGACAGGGACCTACGAGCAGTACTTC
TRBV28	-	-	TRBJ2-1	CASSLGWARRDGDSYNEQFF	TGTGCCAGCAGTTTAGGTTGGGCTCGGCGGGATGGGGACTCCTACAATGAGCAGTTCTTC
TRBV5-5	-	-	TRBJ1-4	CASSPDITSNEKLFF	TGTGCCAGCAGCCCGGACATTACTTCGAATGAAAAACTGTTTTTT
TRBV7-6	-	-	TRBJ1-4	CASSLVEGLKLFF	TGTGCCAGCAGCTTAGTGGAGGGTCTAAAACTGTTTTTT
TRBV7-2	-	few	TRBJ1-3	CASSLGAHSGNTIYF	TGTGCCAGCAGCTTAGGGGCCCACTCTGGAAACACCATATATTTT
TRBV5-1	-	-	TRBJ1-2	CASSLAGGDFRYGYTF	TGCGCCAGCAGCTTGGCCGGCGGGGATTTTCGGTATGGCTACACCTTC
TRBV7-9	-	few	TRBJ1-1	CASSFPMNTEAFF	TGTGCCAGCAGCTTTCCCATGAACACTGAAGCTTTCTTT
TRBV20-1	-	-	TRBJ1-1	CSARDGRGTFF	TGCAGTGCTAGAGATGGCCGAGGCACTTTCTTT
TRBV27	-	-	TRBJ2-6	CASYDQAGANVLTF	TGTGCCAGCTATGATCAGGCTGGGGCCAACGTCCTGACTTTC
TRBV6-6	-	-	TRBJ2-7	CASSLHRDLYEQYF	TGTGCCAGCAGTCTCCACAGGGACCTCTACGAGCAGTACTTC
TRBV18	TRBD2	-	TRBJ2-1	CASSPLGLAGVPYNEQFF	TGTGCCAGCTCCCCCCTGGGACTAGCGGGGGTACCCTACAATGAGCAGTTCTTC
TRBV30	-	-	TRBJ2-5	CAWSFPTGQETQYF	TGTGCCTGGAGTTTCCCGACAGGACAAGAGACCCAGTACTTC
TRBV5-1	TRBD2	-	TRBJ2-1	CASSLALAGLNSYNEQFF	TGCGCCAGCAGCTTGGCACTAGCGGGGCTTAACTCATACAATGAGCAGTTCTTC
TRBV5-1	-	once	TRBJ2-5	CASSLALTGRQETQYF	TGCGCCAGCAGCTTGGCCCTGACAGGAAGACAAGAGACCCAGTACTTC
TRBV7-2	-	-	TRBJ2-1	CASSRGGNPGDNEQFF	TGTGCCAGCAGCCGAGGCGGGAACCCGGGCGACAATGAGCAGTTCTTC
TRBV29-1	-	few	TRBJ2-6	CSVGGSSGANVLTF	TGCAGCGTTGGAGGGAGCTCTGGGGCCAACGTCCTGACTTTC
TRBV5-4	-	few	TRBJ2-1	CASSSLIEQFF	TGTGCCAGCAGCTCTTTAATTGAGCAGTTCTTC
TRBV11-2	-	-	TRBJ1-2	CASSFLGGRGFSYTF	TGTGCCAGCAGCTTCCTTGGGGGCAGGGGCTTTTCCTACACCTTC
TRBV7-6	-	-	TRBJ2-3	CASSLRESPVDTQYF	TGTGCCAGCAGCTTGAGAGAGTCTCCTGTAGATACGCAGTATTTT
TRBV5-1	-	few	TRBJ1-6	CASSLRAYNSPLHF	TGCGCCAGCAGCTTACGGGCCTATAATTCACCCCTCCACTTT
TRBV7-9	-	-	TRBJ2-3	CASSAQVDTQYF	TGTGCCAGCAGCGCCCAGGTAGATACGCAGTATTTT
TRBV7-8	-	-	TRBJ2-7	CASSPRPGSYEQYF	TGTGCCAGCAGCCCACGCCCAGGCTCCTACGAGCAGTACTTC
TRBV4-2	-	-	TRBJ2-7	CASSQGSSAYEQYF	TGTGCCAGCAGCCAAGGTAGTAGCGCCTACGAGCAGTACTTC
TRBV28	TRBD1	few	TRBJ1-5	CASSSQQGNSNQPQHF	TGTGCCAGCAGTTCTCAACAGGGGAATAGCAATCAGCCCCAGCATTTT
TRBV30	TRBD1	-	TRBJ2-2	CAWSPRRDRWNTGELFF	TGTGCCTGGAGTCCACGCCGGGACAGATGGAACACCGGGGAGCTGTTTTTT
TRBV27	-	-	TRBJ2-7	CASRRLGQKSSYEQYF	TGTGCCAGCAGGCGCCTGGGACAAAAGAGCTCCTACGAGCAGTACTTC
TRBV5-1	TRBD2	-	TRBJ2-7	CASSFRGGSTYEQYF	TGCGCCAGCAGCTTCCGCGGGGGGTCGACCTACGAGCAGTACTTC
TRBV10-3	TRBD1	-	TRBJ1-1	CAIRSDRVVTEAFF	TGTGCCATCAGGTCGGACAGGGTTGTCACTGAAGCTTTCTTT
TRBV6-5	TRBD1	-	TRBJ1-2	CASRVDTGQYYGYTF	TGTGCCAGCAGAGTCGATACGGGACAGTACTATGGCTACACCTTC
TRBV4-2	TRBD1	-	TRBJ2-7	CASSPGQGASNEQYF	TGTGCCAGCAGCCCCGGACAGGGGGCTTCGAACGAGCAGTACTTC
TRBV19	TRBD2	-	TRBJ2-3	CASSSLGIAGFPDTQYF	TGTGCCAGTAGTTCACTAGGGATAGCGGGGTTCCCAGATACGCAGTATTTT
TRBV10-3	-	-	TRBJ2-1	CAISEGGSSYNEQFF	TGTGCCATCAGTGAGGGGGGGTCCTCCTACAATGAGCAGTTCTTC
TRBV6-5	-	few	TRBJ2-7	CASSYPSRGEQYF	TGTGCCAGCAGTTACCCTAGCCGTGGCGAGCAGTACTTC